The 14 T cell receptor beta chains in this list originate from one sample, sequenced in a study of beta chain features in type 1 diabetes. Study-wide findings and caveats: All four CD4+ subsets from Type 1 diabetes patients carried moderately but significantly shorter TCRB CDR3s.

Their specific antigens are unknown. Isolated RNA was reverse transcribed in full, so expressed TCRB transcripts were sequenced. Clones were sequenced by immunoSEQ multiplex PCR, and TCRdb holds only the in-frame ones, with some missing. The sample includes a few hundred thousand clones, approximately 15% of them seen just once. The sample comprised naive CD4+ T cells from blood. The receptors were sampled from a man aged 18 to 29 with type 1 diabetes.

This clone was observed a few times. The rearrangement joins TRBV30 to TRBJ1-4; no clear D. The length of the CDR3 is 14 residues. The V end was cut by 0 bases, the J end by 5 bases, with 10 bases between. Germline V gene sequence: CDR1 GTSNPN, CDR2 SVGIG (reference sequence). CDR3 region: CAWSVPRLNEKLFF. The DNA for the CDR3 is TGTGCCTGGAGTGTACCCAGACTCAATGAAAAACTGTTTTTT.

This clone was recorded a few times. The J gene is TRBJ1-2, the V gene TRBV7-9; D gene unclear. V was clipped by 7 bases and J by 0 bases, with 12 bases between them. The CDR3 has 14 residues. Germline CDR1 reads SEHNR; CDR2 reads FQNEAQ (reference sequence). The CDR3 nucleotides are TGTGCCAGCACCCCGGTGCGAGCTAACTATGGCTACACCTTC. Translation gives CASTPVRANYGYTF. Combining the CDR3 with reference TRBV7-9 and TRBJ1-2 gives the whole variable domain DTGVSQNPRHKITKRGQNVTFRCDPISEHNRLYWYRQTLGQGPEFLTYFQNEAQLEKSRLLSDRFSAERPKGSFSTLEIQRTEQGDSAMYLCASTPVRANYGYTFGSGTRLTVV.

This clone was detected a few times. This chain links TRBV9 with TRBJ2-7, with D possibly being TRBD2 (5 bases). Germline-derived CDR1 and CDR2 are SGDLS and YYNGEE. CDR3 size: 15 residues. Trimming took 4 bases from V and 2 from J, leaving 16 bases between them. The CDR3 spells CASSPSPSGTYEQYF. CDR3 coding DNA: TGTGCCAGCAGCCCTAGTCCCTCCGGGACCTACGAGCAGTACTTC. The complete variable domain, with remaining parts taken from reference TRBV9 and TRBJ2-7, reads DSGVTQTPKHLITATGQRVTLRCSPRSGDLSVYWYQQSLDQGLQFLIQYYNGEERAKGNILERFSAQQFPDLHSELNLSSLELGDSALYFCASSPSPSGTYEQYFGPGTRLTVT.

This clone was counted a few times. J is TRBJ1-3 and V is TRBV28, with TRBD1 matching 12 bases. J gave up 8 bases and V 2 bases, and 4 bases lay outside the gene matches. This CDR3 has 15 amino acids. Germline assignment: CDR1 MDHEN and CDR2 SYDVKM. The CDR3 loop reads CASSLRGQGAHTIYF. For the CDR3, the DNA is TGTGCCAGCAGTTTAAGGGGACAGGGGGCGCACACCATATATTTT.

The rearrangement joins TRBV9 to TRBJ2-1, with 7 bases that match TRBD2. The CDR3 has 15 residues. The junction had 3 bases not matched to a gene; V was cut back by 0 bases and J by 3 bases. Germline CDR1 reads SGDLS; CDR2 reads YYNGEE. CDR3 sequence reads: CASSVGASGYNEQFF. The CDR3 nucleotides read TGTGCCAGCAGCGTAGGCGCTAGCGGCTACAATGAGCAGTTCTTC.

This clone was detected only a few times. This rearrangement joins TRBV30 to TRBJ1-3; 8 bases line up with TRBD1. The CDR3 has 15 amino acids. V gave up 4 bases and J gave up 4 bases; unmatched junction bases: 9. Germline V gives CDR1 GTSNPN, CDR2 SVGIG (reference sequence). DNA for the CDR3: TGTGCCTGGACTAAATGGGGGACAGGAGGAAACACCATATATTTT. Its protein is CAWTKWGTGGNTIYF. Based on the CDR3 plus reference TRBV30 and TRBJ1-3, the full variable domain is SQTIHQWPATLVQPVGSPLSLECTVEGTSNPNLYWYRQAAGRGLQLLFYSVGIGQISSEVPQNLSASRPQDRQFILSSKKLLLSDSGFYLCAWTKWGTGGNTIYFGEGSWLTVV.

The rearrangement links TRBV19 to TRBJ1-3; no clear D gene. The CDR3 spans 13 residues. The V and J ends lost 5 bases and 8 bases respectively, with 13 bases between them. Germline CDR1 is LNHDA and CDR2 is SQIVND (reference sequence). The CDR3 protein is CASSLDRGHTIYF. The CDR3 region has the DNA TGTGCCAGTAGTTTGGACCGCGGGCACACCATATATTTT.

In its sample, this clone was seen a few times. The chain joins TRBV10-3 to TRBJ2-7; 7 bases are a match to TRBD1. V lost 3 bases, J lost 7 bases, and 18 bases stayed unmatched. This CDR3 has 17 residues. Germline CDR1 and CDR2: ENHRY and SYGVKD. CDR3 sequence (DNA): TGTGCCATCAGTGACCGGACCTCTTATAGGGGGCCAAGAGAGCAGTACTTC. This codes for CAISDRTSYRGPREQYF.

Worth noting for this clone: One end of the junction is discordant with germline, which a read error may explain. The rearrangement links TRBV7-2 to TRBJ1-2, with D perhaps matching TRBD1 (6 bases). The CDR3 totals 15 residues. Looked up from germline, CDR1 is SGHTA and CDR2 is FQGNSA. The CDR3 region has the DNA TGCGCCAGCAGCCAAGAGAGGACAGACTTCTATGGCTACACCTTC. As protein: CASSQERTDFYGYTF.

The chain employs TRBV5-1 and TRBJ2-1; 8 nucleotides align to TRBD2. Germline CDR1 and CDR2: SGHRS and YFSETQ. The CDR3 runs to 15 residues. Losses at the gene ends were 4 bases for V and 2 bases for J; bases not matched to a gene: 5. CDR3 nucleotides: TGCGCCAGCAGCCAAGCGGGGGTTACCTACAATGAGCAGTTCTTC. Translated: CASSQAGVTYNEQFF.

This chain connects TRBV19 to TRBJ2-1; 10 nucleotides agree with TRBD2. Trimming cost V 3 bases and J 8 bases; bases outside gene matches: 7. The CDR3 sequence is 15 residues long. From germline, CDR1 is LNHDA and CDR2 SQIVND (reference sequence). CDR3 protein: CASSIPAGGVYEQFF. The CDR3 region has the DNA TGTGCCAGTAGTATCCCAGCGGGAGGGGTTTATGAGCAGTTCTTC.

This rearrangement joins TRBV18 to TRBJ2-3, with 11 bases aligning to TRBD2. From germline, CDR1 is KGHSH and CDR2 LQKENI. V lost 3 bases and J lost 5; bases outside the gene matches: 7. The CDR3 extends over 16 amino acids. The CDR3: CASSPLLAGAGDTQYF. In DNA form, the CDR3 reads TGTGCCAGCTCACCTCTACTAGCGGGGGCTGGAGATACGCAGTATTTT.

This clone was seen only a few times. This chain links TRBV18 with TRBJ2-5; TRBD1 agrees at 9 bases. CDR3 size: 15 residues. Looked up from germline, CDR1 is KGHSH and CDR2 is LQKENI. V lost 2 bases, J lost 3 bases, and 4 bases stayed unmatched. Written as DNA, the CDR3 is TGTGCCAGCTCACCAGCGGGACAGGGCGAAGAGACCCAGTACTTC. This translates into CASSPAGQGEETQYF. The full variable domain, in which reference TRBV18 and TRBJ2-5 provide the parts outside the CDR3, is NAGVMQNPRHLVRRRGQEARLRCSPMKGHSHVYWYRQLPEEGLKFMVYLQKENIIDESGMPKERFSAEFPKEGPSILRIQQVVRGDSAAYFCASSPAGQGEETQYFGPGTRLLVL.

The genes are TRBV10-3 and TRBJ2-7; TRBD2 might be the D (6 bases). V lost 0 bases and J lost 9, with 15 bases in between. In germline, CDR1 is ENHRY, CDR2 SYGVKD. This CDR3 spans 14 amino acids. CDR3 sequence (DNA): TGTGCCATCAGTGAGTCCGGGGGAGTCCCTGTGCAGTACTTC. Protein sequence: CAISESGGVPVQYF.